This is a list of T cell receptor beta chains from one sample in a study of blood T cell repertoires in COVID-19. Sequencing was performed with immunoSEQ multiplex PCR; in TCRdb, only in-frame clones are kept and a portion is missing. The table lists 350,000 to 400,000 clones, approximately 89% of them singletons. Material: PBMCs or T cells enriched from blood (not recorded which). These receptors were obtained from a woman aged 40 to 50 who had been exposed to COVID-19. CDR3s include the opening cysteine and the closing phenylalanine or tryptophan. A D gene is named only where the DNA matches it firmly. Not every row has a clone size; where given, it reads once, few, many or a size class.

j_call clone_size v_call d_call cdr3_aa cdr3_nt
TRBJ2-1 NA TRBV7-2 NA CASSSGLYNEQFF TGTGCCAGCAGCTCCGGACTCTACAATGAGCAGTTCTTC
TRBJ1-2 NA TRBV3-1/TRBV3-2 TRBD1 CASSRGQVDYGYTF TGTGCCAGCAGCCGTGGACAGGTCGACTATGGCTACACCTTC
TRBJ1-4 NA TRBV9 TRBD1 CASSRTGVDEKLFF TGTGCCAGCAGCCGGACAGGGGTAGATGAAAAACTGTTTTTT
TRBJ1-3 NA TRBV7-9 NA CASSLREIGNTIYF TGTGCCAGCAGCTTAAGGGAGATTGGAAACACCATATATTTT
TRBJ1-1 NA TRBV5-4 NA CASSLARAMNTEAFF TGTGCCAGCAGCTTGGCGAGGGCCATGAACACTGAAGCTTTCTTT
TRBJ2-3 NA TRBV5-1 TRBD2 CASSLGTSGGTDTQYF TGCGCCAGCAGCTTGGGAACTAGCGGGGGTACAGATACGCAGTATTTT
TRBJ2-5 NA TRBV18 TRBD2 CASSPRLAGVGETQYF TGTGCCAGCTCACCACGACTAGCGGGGGTAGGCGAGACCCAGTACTTC
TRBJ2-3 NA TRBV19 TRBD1 CASSMQTGASTDTQYF TGTGCCAGTAGTATGCAGACAGGGGCTAGCACAGATACGCAGTATTTT
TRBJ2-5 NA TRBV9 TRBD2 CASSAALLAGQETQYF TGTGCCAGCAGCGCCGCCTTACTAGCGGGACAAGAGACCCAGTACTTC
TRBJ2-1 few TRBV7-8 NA CASSPRTGRERFF TGTGCCAGCAGCCCCCGGACAGGGAGGGAGAGATTCTTC
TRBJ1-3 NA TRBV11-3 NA CASSHRSGNTIYF TGTGCCAGCAGCCACAGATCAGGAAACACCATATATTTT
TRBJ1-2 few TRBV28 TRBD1 CASRVRDRVGYTF TGTGCCAGCAGGGTTAGGGACAGGGTCGGCTACACCTTC
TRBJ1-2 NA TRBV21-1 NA CASSPGQFNYGYTF TGTGCCAGCAGCCCCGGACAGTTTAACTATGGCTACACCTTC
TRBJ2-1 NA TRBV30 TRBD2 CAWSNSGGPGYNEQFF TGTGCCTGGAGTAATAGCGGGGGCCCCGGATACAATGAGCAGTTCTTC
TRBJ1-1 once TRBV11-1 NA CASSSRQPGTEAFF TGTGCCAGCAGCTCCCGACAGCCAGGCACTGAAGCTTTCTTT
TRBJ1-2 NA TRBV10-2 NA CASSGGPAYGYTF TGCGCCAGCAGTGGGGGGCCCGCCTATGGCTACACCTTC
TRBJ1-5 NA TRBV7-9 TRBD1 CASGLQGSNQPQHF TGTGCCAGCGGGTTACAGGGGAGCAATCAGCCCCAGCATTTT
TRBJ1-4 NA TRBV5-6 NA CASSTGQLNEKLFF TGTGCCAGCAGCACCGGACAGCTTAATGAAAAACTGTTTTTT
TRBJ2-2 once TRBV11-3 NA CASSLVHLVPGELFF TGTGCCAGCAGCTTAGTTCACCTAGTCCCCGGGGAGCTGTTTTTT
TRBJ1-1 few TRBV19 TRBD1 CASSVRQGLDTEAFF TGTGCCAGTAGTGTGCGACAGGGTCTGGACACTGAAGCTTTCTTT
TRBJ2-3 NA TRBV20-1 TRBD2 CSARDAGREYF TGCAGTGCTAGAGATGCGGGGAGGGAGTATTTT
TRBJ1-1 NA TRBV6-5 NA CASSSGQSLWVTEAFF TGTGCCAGCAGTTCCGGACAGTCCCTTTGGGTCACTGAAGCTTTCTTT
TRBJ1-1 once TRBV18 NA CASGGGTEAFF TGTGCCTCGGGGGGCGGCACTGAAGCTTTCTTT
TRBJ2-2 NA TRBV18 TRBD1 CASSRIPPGGRTGELFF TGTGCCAGCTCACGAATCCCACCAGGGGGCAGGACCGGGGAGCTGTTTTTT
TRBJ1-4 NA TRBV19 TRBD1 CASSRDRGGEKLFF TGTGCCAGTAGTAGGGACAGGGGTGGTGAAAAACTGTTTTTT
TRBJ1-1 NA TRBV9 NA CASSVAPLPGNTEAFF TGTGCCAGCAGCGTCGCCCCCCTACCTGGGAACACTGAAGCTTTCTTT
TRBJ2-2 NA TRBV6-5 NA CASSYLPTGTTGELFF TGTGCCAGCAGTTACCTCCCGACAGGTACCACCGGGGAGCTGTTTTTT
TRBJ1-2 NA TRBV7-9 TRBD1 CASSPIGQGRPNYGYTF TGTGCCAGCAGCCCAATCGGACAGGGAAGACCTAACTATGGCTACACCTTC
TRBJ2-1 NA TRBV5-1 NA CASSFGGGDEQFF TGCGCCAGCAGCTTCGGGGGTGGCGATGAGCAGTTCTTC
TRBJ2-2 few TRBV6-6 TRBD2 CASSYPTSVGELFF TGTGCCAGCAGTTACCCGACTAGCGTTGGGGAGCTGTTTTTT
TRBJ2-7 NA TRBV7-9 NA CASSFRGGSSHYEQYF TGTGCCAGCAGCTTTCGGGGTGGGTCCAGCCACTACGAGCAGTACTTC
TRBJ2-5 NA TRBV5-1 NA CASSSQTGQETQYF TGCGCCAGCAGCTCGCAGACAGGACAAGAGACCCAGTACTTC
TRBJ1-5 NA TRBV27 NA CASSLRGLNQPQHF TGTGCCAGCAGTTTGCGAGGACTCAATCAGCCCCAGCATTTT
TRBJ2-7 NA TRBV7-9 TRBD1 CASSSLRDSSYEQYF TGTGCCAGCAGCTCACTACGGGACAGCTCCTACGAGCAGTACTTC
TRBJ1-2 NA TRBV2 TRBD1 CASSQDRAYGYTF TGTGCCAGCAGTCAGGACAGGGCCTATGGCTACACCTTC
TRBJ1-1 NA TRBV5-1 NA CASSSYKSMNTEAFF TGCGCCAGCAGCTCTTATAAGAGCATGAACACTGAAGCTTTCTTT
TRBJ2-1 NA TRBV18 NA CASSPMRASNEQFF TGTGCCAGCTCACCGATGCGGGCTTCGAATGAGCAGTTCTTC
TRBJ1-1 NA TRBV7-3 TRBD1 CASSLGTGGPGEAFF TGTGCCAGCAGCTTGGGGACAGGGGGCCCAGGTGAAGCTTTCTTT
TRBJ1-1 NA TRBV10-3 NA CAISERQGNTEAFF TGTGCCATCAGTGAACGGCAGGGGAACACTGAAGCTTTCTTT
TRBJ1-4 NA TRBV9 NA CASSGRGAEEKLFF TGTGCCAGCAGCGGTAGGGGCGCGGAGGAAAAACTGTTTTTT
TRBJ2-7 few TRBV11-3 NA CASSLDRDEQYF TGTGCCAGCAGCTTAGACCGGGACGAGCAGTACTTC
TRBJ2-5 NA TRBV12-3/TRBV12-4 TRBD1 CASRATGVETQYF TGTGCCAGCAGGGCTACAGGGGTAGAGACCCAGTACTTC
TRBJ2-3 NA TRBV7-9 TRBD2 CASSSGTSGRETDTQYF TGTGCCAGCAGCTCCGGGACTAGCGGGAGGGAAACAGATACGCAGTATTTT
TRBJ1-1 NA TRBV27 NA CASRSSQGNTEAFF TGTGCCAGCAGGAGTAGTCAGGGAAACACTGAAGCTTTCTTT
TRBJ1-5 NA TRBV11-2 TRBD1 CASSLRDRDGSNQPQHF TGTGCCAGCAGCTTACGGGACAGGGATGGTAGCAATCAGCCCCAGCATTTT
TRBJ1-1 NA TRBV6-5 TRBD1 CASSQRQGDTEAFF TGTGCCAGCAGTCAACGACAGGGTGATACTGAAGCTTTCTTT
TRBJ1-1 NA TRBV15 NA CATSRTFTGLDTEAFF TGTGCCACCAGCAGAACCTTCACAGGGTTGGACACTGAAGCTTTCTTT
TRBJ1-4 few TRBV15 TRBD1 CATSLRTGPEKLFF TGTGCCACCAGCTTGCGGACAGGGCCCGAAAAACTGTTTTTT
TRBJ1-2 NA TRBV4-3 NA CASSQVGQGYGYTF TGCGCCAGCAGCCAAGTGGGGCAGGGCTATGGCTACACCTTC
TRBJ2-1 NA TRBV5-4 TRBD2 CARGAGVGNEQFF TGTGCCAGAGGGGCGGGAGTAGGGAATGAGCAGTTCTTC
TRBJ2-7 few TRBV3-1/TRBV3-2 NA CASSQDYGMTYEQYF TGTGCCAGCAGCCAAGATTACGGGATGACCTACGAGCAGTACTTC